These T cell receptor beta chains were read from a single sample in a study of CXCR3-negative and CXCR3-positive naive CD8 T cells. TCRdb reprocessed the 5' RACE reads and stores each CDR3 protein as one record, lacking DNA. The specimen's table records over 100,000 distinct CDR3 sequences. The sample comprised naive CXCR3+ CD8+ T cells from blood. These receptors originate from a human donor in good health. Some clones in this sample may be carry-over from other donors' samples. Both conserved end residues are part of each CDR3.

J gene,V gene,CDR3 protein
TRBJ2-1,TRBV6-6,CACTGSSSYNEQFF
TRBJ2-1,TRBV3-1,CASSSPQTGGVEQFF
TRBJ2-1,TRBV15,CATSRHRERDNEQFF
TRBJ2-7,TRBV5-1,CASSLTGAHEQYF
TRBJ2-7,TRBV9,CASSVGDGKTYEQYF
TRBJ2-3,TRBV5-4,CASSQDWDTHTDTQYF
TRBJ2-5,TRBV28,CASSLIAGALQETQYF
TRBJ2-3,TRBV28,CASSPTASTDTQYF
TRBJ2-5,TRBV28,CASSPGTGEQQTQYF
TRBJ1-4,TRBV12-3/TRBV12-4,CASSAPGQGDEKLFF
TRBJ2-7,TRBV12-3/TRBV12-4,CASSLMTLGEQYF
TRBJ2-7,TRBV7-9,CASSSGTPNLYEQYF
TRBJ2-7,TRBV6-6,CASSYGAGGMYEQYF
TRBJ2-7,TRBV6-5,CASTNRDRGFYEQYF
TRBJ2-7,TRBV5-1,CASSFPGQGYEQYF
TRBJ1-5,TRBV27,CASGYTNQPQHF
TRBJ2-3,TRBV9,CASSAGGAPDTQYF
TRBJ1-5,TRBV4-1,CASSQERGQPQHF
TRBJ2-2,TRBV29-1,CSVEKGTTGELFF
TRBJ2-7,TRBV7-6,CASSWGLALEQYF
TRBJ2-5,TRBV11-2,CASSLGLETQYF
TRBJ2-7,TRBV20-1,CSAGQFSYEQYF
TRBJ2-7,TRBV20-1,CSADRTGLYEQYF
TRBJ2-1,TRBV29-1,CSVEGGGSSYNEQFF
TRBJ1-2,TRBV12-3/TRBV12-4,CASSHRGGYTF
TRBJ2-1,TRBV28,CASTVLWGAMYEQFF
TRBJ2-7,TRBV20-1,CSALQDRGRLEQYF
TRBJ1-2,TRBV4-3,CASSQDRANYGYTF
TRBJ2-2,TRBV7-9,CASSPGGTGELFF
TRBJ2-3,TRBV5-6,CASSLWRLAGAVGRTDTQYF
TRBJ2-7,TRBV20-1,CSARDLEGSYEQYF
TRBJ2-7,TRBV28,CASQSLIGQYF
TRBJ2-1,TRBV15,CATSSGTSGGHEQFF
TRBJ2-5,TRBV28,CASRELGAETQYF
TRBJ2-7,TRBV2,CASSDGISYEQYF
TRBJ1-2,TRBV6-6,CASSYSDRVVNYGYTF
TRBJ2-5,TRBV27,CASSFQGVKETQYF
TRBJ2-7,TRBV4-1,CASASSGASYEQYF
TRBJ2-1,TRBV28,CASSLALAVNEQFF
TRBJ2-1,TRBV24-1,CATSDLSTSGRAGEQFF
TRBJ2-7,TRBV29-1,CSVAGQGVRYEQYF